Following are 14 T cell receptor beta chains from one sample sequenced in a study of blood T cell repertoires in COVID-19 (dated by TCRdb to between 2020 and 2021). The library was produced with the immunoSEQ multiplex PCR assay. Drawn from immuneACCESS, this table holds only the in-frame rearrangements with V and J called that TCRdb kept. Clones are partly lost; checked studies trace under half to an unresolved V gene and leave the rest unexplained. The table for this sample lists 150,000 to 200,000 clones; 75% to 90% of them were counted only once. The ten largest clones take up roughly 8% of the sample. Sequencing was performed on peripheral blood. The receptors were gathered from a woman aged 55 to 70 with acute or convalescent COVID-19.

The gene calls are TRBV13 and TRBJ2-6; perhaps TRBD1 as D (6 bases). The V and J ends lost 5 bases and 3 bases respectively, with 11 bases between them. CDR1 is PRHDT and CDR2 is FYEKMQ in the germline V gene (reference sequence). This CDR3 spans 15 amino acids. The CDR3 reads CASSNQGIGANVLTF. CDR3 sequence (DNA): TGTGCCAGCAGCAACCAGGGGATTGGGGCCAACGTCCTGACTTTC.

This clone was detected only a few times. The chain uses TRBV6-1 and TRBJ1-5, with D perhaps TRBD1 (6 bases). The CDR3 covers 14 residues. Trimming removed 3 bases at V and 2 bases at J, with 8 bases between. The germline CDR1 and CDR2 sequences are MNHNS and SASEGT. The CDR3 sequence: CASSDRGGNQPQHF. In DNA, the CDR3 is TGTGCCAGCAGTGACAGGGGTGGCAATCAGCCCCAGCATTTT.

The chain joins TRBV11-2 to TRBJ1-2, with unresolved D. V shed 0 bases and J shed 4 bases, with 9 bases lying between them. The CDR3 extends over 14 amino acids. Germline V gene sequence: CDR1 SGHAT, CDR2 FQNNGV. Written as DNA, the CDR3 is TGTGCCAGCAGCTTAGACCGAACGAGCTATGGCTACACCTTC. The encoded protein is CASSLDRTSYGYTF.

This rearrangement joins TRBV15 to TRBJ1-2, with TRBD1 matching over 10 bases. In germline, CDR1 is LNHNV, CDR2 YYDKDF (reference sequence). Trimming cost V 3 bases and J 0 bases; bases outside gene matches: 4. CDR3 length: 16 amino acids. CDR3 sequence reads: CATSRGTGDTNYGYTF. The CDR3 nucleotides are TGTGCCACCAGCAGGGGGACAGGGGATACTAACTATGGCTACACCTTC.

The chain joins TRBV27 to TRBJ1-4; 7 bases are shared with TRBD1. This CDR3 region has 15 residues. Germline CDR1 reads MNHEY; CDR2 reads SMNVEV (reference sequence). Trimming at V came to 4 bases and at J to 7 bases, leaving 9 bases not matched to a gene. The CDR3 sequence: CASSSVGGGGEKLFF. The CDR3 DNA is TGTGCCAGCAGTTCGGTAGGAGGGGGCGGTGAAAAACTGTTTTTT.

The V gene is TRBV5-3, the J gene TRBJ2-3, with 9 bases identical to TRBD1. TRBV5-3 is an open reading frame, and its role is uncertain. The CDR3 runs to 16 residues. With V trimmed by 3 bases and J by 5 bases, 10 bases remained unmatched. Written as DNA, the CDR3 is TGTGCCAGAAGCTGCCCGGGACAGGGTGTAGGAGATACGCAGTATTTT. Protein sequence: CARSCPGQGVGDTQYF.

The chain's CDR3 is CASSLAGLVGEKLFF. The CDR3 DNA follows: TGCGCCAGCAGCTTGGCGGGACTAGTGGGAGAAAAACTGTTTTTT. The rearrangement links TRBV5-1 to TRBJ1-4, with D possibly TRBD1 on 5 matching bases. Trimming pared 0 bases from V and 8 bases from J, leaving 14 bases between. The germline CDR1 and CDR2 sequences are SGHRS and YFSETQ. The CDR3 sequence is 15 residues long.

For the CDR3, the DNA is TGTGCCAGCAGTTCCTCAGACCGGGTGCAAGAGACCCAGTACTTC. Translation gives CASSSSDRVQETQYF. This rearrangement joins TRBV2 to TRBJ2-5; D is unclear. Trimming pared 5 bases from V and 2 bases from J, leaving 15 bases between. CDR1 is SNHLY and CDR2 is FYNNEI in the germline V gene. The CDR3 length is 15 residues.

The V gene is TRBV10-3, the J gene TRBJ1-2, with a possible D match to TRBD1 (5 bases). This CDR3 comprises 14 residues. Trimming removed 11 bases at V and 5 bases at J, with 21 bases between. Germline V gene lookup returns CDR1 ENHRY and CDR2 SYGVKD. The CDR3 nucleotides read TGTGCCTCGGGGGAGGTCGACCTCACTTATGGCTACACCTTC. Translation gives CASGEVDLTYGYTF.

The rearrangement joins TRBV12-3 or TRBV12-4 to TRBJ1-2, with 8 nucleotides matching TRBD1. V lost 4 bases and J lost 6; bases outside the gene matches: 4. CDR3 length equals 13 residues. CDR3 nucleotide sequence: TGTGCCAGCAGTTCCGGGACAGGTCATGGCTACACCTTC. This gives the protein CASSSGTGHGYTF.

For this clone: This CDR3 is also generated by other DNA sequences in the sample. The chain uses TRBV2 and TRBJ1-2, with 8 bases aligning to TRBD1. The CDR3 consists of 14 residues. CDR1 and CDR2 from the germline V gene are SNHLY and FYNNEI. The junction had 4 bases not matched to a gene; V was cut back by 1 base and J by 6 bases. CDR3 DNA: TGTGCCAGCAGTGAAGGCCAGGGGGCAGATGGCTACACCTTC. As protein: CASSEGQGADGYTF. The whole variable domain, remainder taken from reference TRBV2 and TRBJ1-2, is EPEVTQTPSHQVTQMGQEVILRCVPISNHLYFYWYRQILGQKVEFLVSFYNNEISEKSEIFDDQFSVERPDGSNFTLKIRSTKLEDSAMYFCASSEGQGADGYTFGSGTRLTVV.

V usage is TRBV28 and J usage is TRBJ1-6; D may be TRBD1 (6 bases). Trimming shortened V by 3 bases and J by 9 bases, and 12 bases separated the two germline ends. CDR1 and CDR2 (germline): MDHEN, SYDVKM. The CDR3 spans 14 residues. The chain's CDR3 is CASSLGQGTSPLHF. The DNA for the CDR3 is TGTGCCAGCAGTTTGGGGCAGGGGACTTCACCCCTCCACTTT. Full variable domain (rest looked up from reference TRBV28 and TRBJ1-6): DVKVTQSSRYLVKRTGEKVFLECVQDMDHENMFWYRQDPGLGLRLIYFSYDVKMKEKGDIPEGYSVSREKKERFSLILESASTNQTSMYLCASSLGQGTSPLHFGNGTRLTVT.

The chain joins TRBV28 to TRBJ1-2, with 8 positions matching TRBD1. The germline V gene encodes CDR1 MDHEN and CDR2 SYDVKM. V dropped 10 bases and J dropped 5; count of bases not matched to a gene: 9. This CDR3 spans 13 amino acids. The CDR3 sequence: CAIHGQGEYGYTF. In DNA, the CDR3 is TGTGCCATACACGGACAGGGAGAATATGGCTACACCTTC.

The chain couples TRBV19 to TRBJ2-1; TRBD2 aligns across 7 bases. Per germline, CDR1 LNHDA and CDR2 SQIVND (reference sequence). CDR3 size: 14 residues. V lost 6 bases, J lost 8 bases, and 10 bases stayed unmatched. The CDR3 loop reads CASRKTSSGDEQFF. In DNA form, the CDR3 reads TGTGCCAGTAGGAAGACTAGCTCGGGCGATGAGCAGTTCTTC.